Below are 18 T cell receptor beta chains sequenced from a single sample in a study of T cells in narcolepsy. Some clones are missing from TCRdb's copy, which holds only in-frame ones; the method was immunoSEQ multiplex PCR. The sample shows more than 8,000 clones, 70% of them seen only once. The sequenced sample was CD45RA- memory CD8+ T cells from PBMCs. These TCRs come from a human donor with narcolepsy.

The CDR3 protein is CASSHHSQDSAYEQYF. The CDR3 bases are TGCGCCAGCAGCCACCATTCTCAGGACAGCGCCTACGAGCAGTACTTC. The V and J genes are TRBV4-3 and TRBJ2-7; a weak D match, TRBD1 (6 bases). The V gene's germline CDR1 is LGHNA and CDR2 YSLEER. There are 16 residues in the CDR3. Trimming took 3 bases from V and 2 from J, leaving 17 bases between them.

The V gene is TRBV7-8, the J gene TRBJ2-5, with 7 nucleotides matching TRBD1. This CDR3 contains 15 residues. Germline V gene lookup returns CDR1 SGHVS and CDR2 FQNEAQ. Trimming at V came to 2 bases and at J to 4 bases, leaving 7 bases not matched to a gene. The CDR3 coding sequence is TGTGCCAGCAGCTTAAACAGGGGAGAGAGAGAGACCCAGTACTTC. This sequence encodes CASSLNRGERETQYF.

The CDR3 nucleotides are TGTGCCTGGAGTGTACCCCCCGTGATCTCTGGAAACACCATATATTTT. This translates into CAWSVPPVISGNTIYF. The rearrangement links TRBV30 to TRBJ1-3; D remains unclear. V dropped 0 bases and J dropped 0 bases, with 12 bases sitting between them. The germline V gene encodes CDR1 GTSNPN and CDR2 SVGIG (reference sequence). This CDR3 has 16 residues.

This clone was recorded a few times. The chain links TRBV28 to TRBJ2-7; tentatively, D is TRBD2 (6 bases). This CDR3 region has 16 residues. V was pared by 6 bases and J by 2 bases, with 20 bases between. Germline values: CDR1 MDHEN, CDR2 SYDVKM. CDR3 bases: TGTGCCAGCAGCCCACTAGCCGGGCTGGAAACCTACGAGCAGTACTTC. It encodes CASSPLAGLETYEQYF.

The rearrangement uses TRBV4-3 and TRBJ1-2, with a possible D match to TRBD1 (6 bases). The CDR3 runs 14 residues. Deletions cut 4 bases from V and 6 bases from J, with 15 bases between. Germline V lookup: CDR1 LGHNA, CDR2 YSLEER. CDR3 bases: TGCGCCAGCAGCCGGTCAGCAGGGGACCATGGCTACACCTTC. Translating it yields CASSRSAGDHGYTF.

The V call is TRBV15, the J call TRBJ2-1, with TRBD1 matching 10 bases. CDR1 LNHNV and CDR2 YYDKDF come from the germline V gene (reference sequence). Trimming at V came to 3 bases and at J to 8 bases, leaving 7 bases not matched to a gene. The CDR3 totals 15 residues. CDR3 nucleotide sequence: TGTGCCACCAGCAGTTTCCGGGACAGGGGCTATGAGCAGTTCTTC. This gives the protein CATSSFRDRGYEQFF.

The chain recombines TRBV6-5 with TRBJ1-6; TRBD1 aligns across 8 bases. There are 13 residues in the CDR3. V trimming: 6 bases; J trimming: 9 bases; junction bases outside the gene matches: 4. Germline CDR1 MNHEY, CDR2 SVGAGI. The CDR3 is CASRTGDGSPLHF. Here the CDR3 DNA reads TGTGCCAGCAGGACAGGGGACGGTTCACCCCTCCACTTT.

The rearrangement joins TRBV6-4 to TRBJ2-7, with TRBD2 matching over 7 bases. The V gene's germline CDR1 is MRHNA and CDR2 SNTAGT. V was pared by 5 bases and J by 10 bases, with 11 bases of the junction left unmatched. The CDR3 has 13 residues. The CDR3 spells CASSPLPWGGQYF. The DNA of the CDR3 is TGTGCCAGCAGTCCCCTACCTTGGGGGGGACAGTACTTC.

This clone was counted a few times. Other DNA sequences in this specimen translate into the identical CDR3. The V call is TRBV5-1, the J call TRBJ2-4; D not certain. Per germline, CDR1 SGHRS and CDR2 YFSETQ. This CDR3 region has 14 residues. V was trimmed by 0 bases and J by 1 base, leaving 5 bases between them. CDR3 protein: CASSLGVAKNIQYF. The DNA for the CDR3 is TGCGCCAGCAGCTTGGGGGTCGCCAAAAACATTCAGTACTTC. Complete variable domain (other parts from reference TRBV5-1 and TRBJ2-4): KAGVTQTPRYLIKTRGQQVTLSCSPISGHRSVSWYQQTPGQGLQFLFEYFSETQRNKGNFPGRFSGRQFSNSRSEMNVSTLELGDSALYLCASSLGVAKNIQYFGAGTRLSVL.

This clone occurred a few times. J is TRBJ1-5 and V is TRBV28; perhaps TRBD1 as D (5 bases). V lost 3 bases and J lost 9, with 15 bases in between. The CDR3 loop spans 14 amino acids. In germline, CDR1 is MDHEN, CDR2 SYDVKM. In DNA, the CDR3 is TGTGCCAGCAGTTTCCCTATGGGGGTTGGGCCCCAGCATTTT. Its translation: CASSFPMGVGPQHF.

The chain recombines TRBV7-9 with TRBJ2-1; a weak D match, TRBD2 (5 bases). This CDR3 contains 16 residues. Trimming stripped 0 bases from V and 9 bases from J, with 18 bases between. Germline CDR1 and CDR2: SEHNR and FQNEAQ (reference sequence). The DNA for the CDR3 is TGTGCCAGCAGCTTAGCTGGTACCCCCCAGGCGGGTGAGCAGTTCTTC. It is translated as CASSLAGTPQAGEQFF.

The CDR3 coding sequence is TGTGCCATATCAACAGGGGACAATTCCTACGAGCAGTACTTC. It is translated as CAISTGDNSYEQYF. The chain uses TRBV10-3 and TRBJ2-7; 7 bases are a match to TRBD1. With V trimmed by 9 bases and J by 1 base, 9 bases remained unmatched. The germline V gene encodes CDR1 ENHRY and CDR2 SYGVKD. The CDR3 has 14 amino acids.

The gene calls are TRBV6-9 and TRBJ1-2; D remains ambiguous. V shed 5 bases and J shed 4 bases, with 23 bases lying between them. The CDR3 spans 17 residues. Germline CDR1 MNHGY, CDR2 SVAAGI. The CDR3 nucleotides are TGTGCCAGCAGTACGCGGGTGCCTTACGGAAAGATCTATGGCTACACCTTC. It translates to CASSTRVPYGKIYGYTF.

The rearrangement joins TRBV7-9 to TRBJ2-1, with a weak D call TRBD1 (7 bases). With 6 bases removed from V and 6 bases from J, the gap between germline ends came to 15 bases. The germline CDR1 and CDR2 sequences are SEHNR and FQNEAQ (reference sequence). The CDR3 runs to 14 residues. In DNA, the CDR3 is TGTGCCAGCAGAGGCAGGGGGGTCGGCAATGAGCAGTTCTTC. Translation: CASRGRGVGNEQFF.

On this clone itself: One end of the junction varies from germline; a read error may be responsible. This chain joins TRBV6-1 and TRBJ2-7; D gene unclear. The CDR3 is made up of 15 amino acids. From germline, CDR1 is MNHNS and CDR2 SASEGT. CDR3 nucleotides: TGTGCCAGCAGTGAAACTGACGGTCGAGGCTACGAGCAGCACTTC. Translated, it gives CASSETDGRGYEQHF.

The sample holds one count of this clone. The V and J genes are TRBV19 and TRBJ1-1, with D perhaps TRBD1 (6 bases). The V end was cut by 1 base, the J end by 8 bases, with 8 bases between. CDR1 is LNHDA and CDR2 is SQIVND in the germline V gene (reference sequence). The CDR3 loop spans 12 amino acids. CDR3 sequence (DNA): TGTGCCAGTAGTATAGCAACAGGGGAAGCTTTCTTT. Its protein product is CASSIATGEAFF.

The V gene is TRBV14, the J gene TRBJ1-1, with D possibly matching TRBD1 (5 bases). The CDR3 has 17 amino acids. CDR1 is SGHDN and CDR2 is FVKESK in the germline V gene. Trimming left V 1 base short and J 3 bases short, with 18 bases between. The CDR3 region has the DNA TGTGCCAGCAGCCAAGTCCTCCCGTGGGGACGGGACACTGAAGCTTTCTTT. Residues: CASSQVLPWGRDTEAFF. The full variable domain, in which reference TRBV14 and TRBJ1-1 provide the parts outside the CDR3, is EAGVTQFPSHSVIEKGQTVTLRCDPISGHDNLYWYRRVMGKEIKFLLHFVKESKQDESGMPNNRFLAERTGGTYSTLKVQPAELEDSGVYFCASSQVLPWGRDTEAFFGQGTRLTVV.

This clone was recorded only once. One base away lies a much larger clone, so this may be a sequencing read error. The V gene is TRBV4-3, the J gene TRBJ2-1; 8 bases align to TRBD2. This CDR3 comprises 14 residues. CDR1 and CDR2 from the germline V gene are LGHNA and YSLEER. The J segment lost 5 bases and the V segment lost 4 bases, leaving 4 bases of the junction unmatched. CDR3 DNA: TGCGCCAGCAGCCCATGGACTAGCCACAATGAGCAGTTCTTC. Amino acids: CASSPWTSHNEQFF.